This T cell receptor beta chain comes out of a study of cytotoxic CD8 clonotypes in ibrutinib-treated CLL (dated by TCRdb to 2020 to 2023). For the study in its entirety: The cohort had 11 relapsed/refractory and some 15 treatment-naive patients; 17 were IGHV unmutated. Samples at response were collected after a median of approximately twelve months of treatment, with a range of 6 to 36 months. Of the 70 to 90 people in the trial, 25 to 30 had longitudinal samples available. Cryopreserved peripheral blood mononuclear cells were obtained prior to treatment, at the time of response, and at either disease progression or sustained remission. On average, each sample yielded approximately 250,000 productive templates and around 100,000 productive rearrangements. Responses were partial in about 25 patients and complete in 2; after median approximately 66 months follow-up, about 14 stayed in remission and roughly twelve progressed. The paper's findings and limits, for the study overall: Baseline clonality exceeded that of age-matched healthy donors and correlated strongly with circulating CD8+ T-cell counts. Public clonotypes were rare and either contracted or stayed stable during treatment, and the rise in clonality at ibrutinib response reflected the expansion of private clonotypes. Sustained-remission and progressing patients did not have matched sampling times, and lymph node repertoires were not examined. Clonality rose at ibrutinib response, remained stable during sustained remission, and dropped back toward baseline at progression.

The CDR3 sequence holds 14 residues, the cysteine and phenylalanine included. Just the 42-base CDR3 DNA is kept, in frame starting at base 1. Relative to germline, V is 4 bases shorter and J is 5 bases shorter, with 14 bases between their ends. Taken from the germline V gene, the CDR1 and CDR2 loops are SGHTA and FQGNSA. For TCR beta library preparation, approximately 2 micrograms of genomic DNA were isolated from cryopreserved PBMCs. Longitudinal blood samples from CLL patients receiving ibrutinib monotherapy were subjected to high-throughput TCR beta sequencing. The patients were enrolled in a single-center, open-label phase 2 trial of ibrutinib monotherapy. With respect to this clone: Its antigen is not yet known. Base qualities are missing; no much larger clone stands one base away.

Each clonotype received, on average, approximately 9.9x coverage in deep resolution sequencing performed on a MiSeq, where the target depth lay between 1 in 1 million and 1 in 200,000 T cells. The immunoSEQ hsTCRB Kit was used to generate the TCR beta libraries. Under the source paper's analysis protocol: Data were analyzed with ImmunoSEQ Data Assistant and ImmunoSEQ Analyzer, with V, D and J genes assigned per IMGT definitions. Clonality, with values ranging from 0 to 1, was calculated as one minus the normalized Shannon entropy of productive rearrangement frequencies. Only overrepresented clonotypes making up at least 0.05% of each patient's repertoire were included in the public clonotype analysis. Approximately 14 age-matched healthy donor repertoires from immuneACCESS served as clonality controls. TCRdb retrieved this table from immuneACCESS and kept in-frame rearrangements only. Not all clones are present; in checked studies, unresolved V genes account for under half, and no reason is known for the remainder. For V, J and clone size, that table is used; D and trimming come from the DNA. In all, the sample holds approximately 16,000 clones, and 55% to 80% of those were seen once. About an eighth of the sample goes to the ten largest clones.

The TCR sequence derives from a human donor with chronic lymphocytic leukemia. The source was PBMCs, collected before ibrutinib treatment. The chain is assembled from TRBV7-2 and TRBJ2-5, and TRBD1 may be the D gene, going by 5 matching bases. The DNA is TGTGCCAGCAGCTCAGACAGTTTACGGGAGACCCAGTACTTC. Translation gives CASSSDSLRETQYF.